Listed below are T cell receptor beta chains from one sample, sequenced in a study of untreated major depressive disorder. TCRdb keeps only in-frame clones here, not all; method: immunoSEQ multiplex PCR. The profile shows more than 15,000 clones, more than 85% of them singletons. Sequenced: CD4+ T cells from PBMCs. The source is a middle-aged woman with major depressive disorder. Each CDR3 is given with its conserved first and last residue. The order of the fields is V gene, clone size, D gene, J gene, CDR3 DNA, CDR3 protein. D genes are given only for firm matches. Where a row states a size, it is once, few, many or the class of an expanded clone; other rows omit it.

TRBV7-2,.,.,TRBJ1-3,TGTGCCAGCAGCTTATTTCGGGGAGGGGCTGGAAACACCATATATTTT,CASSLFRGGAGNTIYF
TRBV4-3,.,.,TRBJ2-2,TGCGCCAGCAGCCAGGGACACAAGAACACCGGGGAGCTGTTTTTT,CASSQGHKNTGELFF
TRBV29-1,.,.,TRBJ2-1,TGCAGCGGGAGTAGACGTGATGAGCAGTTCTTC,CSGSRRDEQFF
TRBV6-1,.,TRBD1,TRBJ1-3,TGTGCCACTCAGGCCGGGACAGGAATAACAAACACCATATATTTT,CATQAGTGITNTIYF
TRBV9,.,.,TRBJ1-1,TGTGCCAGCAGCGTAGGGATGGGGAAATTGGAAGCTTTCTTT,CASSVGMGKLEAFF
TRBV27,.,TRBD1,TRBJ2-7,TGTGCCAGCAGTTTAGGACAGGGATCAACCTACGAGCAGTACTTC,CASSLGQGSTYEQYF
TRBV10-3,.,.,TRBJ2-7,TGTGCCATCAGTGACCTCGGGGGCTACGAGCAGTACTTC,CAISDLGGYEQYF
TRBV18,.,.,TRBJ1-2,TGTGCCAGCTCACCACGAGCGGACAACTATGGCTACACCTTC,CASSPRADNYGYTF
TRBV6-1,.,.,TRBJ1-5,TGTGCCAGCACTCGTCAGTTCAATCAGCCCCAGCATTTT,CASTRQFNQPQHF
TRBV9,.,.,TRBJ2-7,TGTGCCAGCAGCCTACGGACAGAATCCGAGCAGTACTTC,CASSLRTESEQYF
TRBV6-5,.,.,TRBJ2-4,TGTGCCAGCAGTTACGAACAGGGAAGCATTCAGTACTTC,CASSYEQGSIQYF
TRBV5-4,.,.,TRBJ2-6,TGTGCCAGCAGCTTGTCTGGGGCCAACGTCCTGACTTTC,CASSLSGANVLTF
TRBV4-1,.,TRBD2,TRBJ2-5,TGCGCCAGCAGCCAGGAGCTAGCGGGAGGCACGAGAGAGACCCAGTACTTC,CASSQELAGGTRETQYF
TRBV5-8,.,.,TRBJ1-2,TGTGCCATACTAGGCGGCGGAGATCTCTATGGAGGCTACACCTTC,CAILGGGDLYGGYTF
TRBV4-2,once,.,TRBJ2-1,TGTGCCAGCAGCCAAGGGGGGTTCTCCTACAATGAGCAGTTCTTC,CASSQGGFSYNEQFF
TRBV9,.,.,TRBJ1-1,TGTGCCAGCAGCGTAGACGGAGCTTGGAACACTGAAGCTTTCTTT,CASSVDGAWNTEAFF
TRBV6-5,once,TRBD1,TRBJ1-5,TGTGCCAGCAGCCGGGACAGGGCCGATCAGCCCCAGCATTTT,CASSRDRADQPQHF
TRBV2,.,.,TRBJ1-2,TGTGCCAGCACCCCAGAGAGGTTTTCGCGAGGCTACACCTTC,CASTPERFSRGYTF
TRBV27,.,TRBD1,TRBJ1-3,TGTGCCAGTGGGACAGGGGTAAACGCTGGAAACACCATATATTTT,CASGTGVNAGNTIYF
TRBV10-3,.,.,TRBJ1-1,TGTGCCATCAGCGTGGCGGGAGGGCCGAGTGAAGCTTTCTTT,CAISVAGGPSEAFF
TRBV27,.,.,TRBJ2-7,TGTGCCAGCAGCCCCCGACAGTTGGCCTACGAGCAGTACTTC,CASSPRQLAYEQYF
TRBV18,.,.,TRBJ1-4,TGTGCCAGCAGGGTGACAACTAATGAAAAACTGTTTTTT,CASRVTTNEKLFF
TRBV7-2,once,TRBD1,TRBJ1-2,TGTGCCAGCAGGCCGACAGGGCAATTGAACTATGGCTACACCTTC,CASRPTGQLNYGYTF
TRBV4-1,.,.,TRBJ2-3,TGCGCCAGCAGCCAAGGGCCGGTTAGCACAGATACGCAGTATTTT,CASSQGPVSTDTQYF
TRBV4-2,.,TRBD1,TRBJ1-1,TGTGCCAGCAACCCAGGGGGAGGCGCGGACACTGAAGCTTTCTTT,CASNPGGGADTEAFF
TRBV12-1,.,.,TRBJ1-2,TGTGCCAGCAATCGAAGGGGGCCAGGGGGTTTTGAGGGCTACACCTTC,CASNRRGPGGFEGYTF
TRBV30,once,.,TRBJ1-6,TGTGCCTGGAGGAAGAATTCACCCCTCCACTTT,CAWRKNSPLHF
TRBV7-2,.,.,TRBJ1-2,TGTGCCAGCAGCGCCAGGGCAGCTAACTATGGCTACACCTTC,CASSARAANYGYTF
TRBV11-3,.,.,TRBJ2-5,TGTGCCAGCAGCTTTGGCGGGGGCGAAGAGACCCAGTACTTC,CASSFGGGEETQYF
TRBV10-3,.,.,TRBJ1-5,.,CAISSSGQGDSNQPQHF
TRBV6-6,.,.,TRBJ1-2,TGTGCCAGCAGTTACCCCGGGACGGCAAACTATGGCTACACCTTC,CASSYPGTANYGYTF
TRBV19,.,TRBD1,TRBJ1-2,TGTGCCAGTAGGACCCCCGGGACAGCTAACTATGGCTACACCTTC,CASRTPGTANYGYTF
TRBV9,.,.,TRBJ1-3,TGTGCCAGCAGCGTAGGCACTGACGGAAACACCATATATTTT,CASSVGTDGNTIYF
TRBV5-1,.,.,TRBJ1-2,TGCGCCAGCACTAAAGGAAGGGGCTATGGCTACACCTTC,CASTKGRGYGYTF
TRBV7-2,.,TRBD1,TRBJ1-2,TGTGCCAGCAGCCAATCCGGGACAGCCTATGGCTACACCTTC,CASSQSGTAYGYTF
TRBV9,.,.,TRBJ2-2,TGTGCCAGCAGCGAACATATCAGGGGCGCGAACACCGGGGAGCTGTTTTTT,CASSEHIRGANTGELFF
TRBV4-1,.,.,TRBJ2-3,TGCGCCAGCAGCCAAGAAGGCCGAACAGATACGCAGTATTTT,CASSQEGRTDTQYF
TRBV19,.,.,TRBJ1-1,TGTGCCAGTACCTCCCAGGGGACCTTGAACACTGAAGCTTTCTTT,CASTSQGTLNTEAFF
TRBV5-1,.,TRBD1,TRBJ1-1,TGCGCCAACTCAGGGGGCCCCTCGAACACTGAAGCTTTCTTT,CANSGGPSNTEAFF
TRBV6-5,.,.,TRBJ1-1,TGTGCCAGCAGTGAATCCAGTCCTCCTGAAGCTTTCTTT,CASSESSPPEAFF
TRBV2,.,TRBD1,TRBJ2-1,TGTGCCAGGGAGGGACAGGGGAACAATGAGCAGTTCTTC,CAREGQGNNEQFF
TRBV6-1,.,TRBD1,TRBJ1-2,TGTGCCAGCAGCGGCTGGGACAGGATGGGCTACACCTTC,CASSGWDRMGYTF
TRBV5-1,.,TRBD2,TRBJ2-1,TGCGCCAGCAGCTTGGGAGCGGGAGGGCACAATGAGCAGTTCTTC,CASSLGAGGHNEQFF
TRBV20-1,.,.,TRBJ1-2,TGCAGTGCTCCCCTCTTAAGTGGCTGCACCTTC,CSAPLLSGCTF
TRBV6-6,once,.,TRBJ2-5,TGTGCCAGCACCCCCGCGAGGGGGGGCTTTCAAGAGACCCAGTACTTC,CASTPARGGFQETQYF
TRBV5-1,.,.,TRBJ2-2,TGCGCCAGCAGCTCGAATTGGAGAACCGGGGAGCTGTTTTTT,CASSSNWRTGELFF
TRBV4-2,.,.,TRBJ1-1,TGTGCCAGCGGCGGTCGGGCTGATGAAGCTTTCTTT,CASGGRADEAFF
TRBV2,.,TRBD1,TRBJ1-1,TGTGCCAGCAGTGGCCGGACAGGGGCCGGGTCCGAAGCTTTCTTT,CASSGRTGAGSEAFF
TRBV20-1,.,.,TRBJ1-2,TGCAGTGCTAGAGGCGGTGGCTACACCTTC,CSARGGGYTF
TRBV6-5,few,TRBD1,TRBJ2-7,TGTGCCAGCAGTTACTCGATACGTGGACAGGGCTACGAGCAGTACTTC,CASSYSIRGQGYEQYF
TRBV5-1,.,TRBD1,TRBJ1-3,TGCGCCAGCAGCTACATACAGGGGCCTGGAAACACCATATATTTT,CASSYIQGPGNTIYF
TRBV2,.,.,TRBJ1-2,TGTGCCAGCAACATCGGAAATGCTAACTATGGCTACACCTTC,CASNIGNANYGYTF
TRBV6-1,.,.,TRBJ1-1,TGTGCCAGCACCACAGGGTTGAGGACTGAAGCTTTCTTT,CASTTGLRTEAFF
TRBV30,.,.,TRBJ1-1,TGTGCCTGGAGTGTACTGCAGGGATCCACTGAAGCTTTCTTT,CAWSVLQGSTEAFF